These 4 T cell receptor beta chains share one sample of origin, sequenced in a study of blood T cell repertoires in COVID-19. Some clones are missing from TCRdb's copy, which holds only in-frame ones; the method was immunoSEQ multiplex PCR. The repertoire includes about 210,000 clones, roughly 78% of them detected once, and more than 10% sits in the top ten. Sequenced sample: peripheral blood. The receptors originated from a woman between 40 and 50 years old with acute or convalescent COVID-19.

This clone was recorded once. V gene TRBV27 combines with J gene TRBJ2-7; 8 positions match TRBD2. CDR3 length: 17 residues. CDR1 and CDR2 (germline): MNHEY, SMNVEV (reference sequence). Trimming removed 3 bases from V and 2 bases from J; junction bases left unmatched: 12. This CDR3 reads CASSFRSNAGGPYEQYF. The DNA of the CDR3 is TGTGCCAGCAGTTTTCGGTCTAACGCGGGAGGCCCCTACGAGCAGTACTTC.

In this sample, this clone turned up once. The genes are TRBV6-6 and TRBJ2-1; 10 bases map to TRBD1. The CDR3 sequence is 15 residues long. Germline V CDR1 and CDR2: MNHNY, SVGAGI (reference sequence). With V trimmed by 7 bases and J by 7 bases, 10 bases remained unmatched. The CDR3 sequence: CASTVDRGVSNEQFF. The CDR3 region has the DNA TGTGCCAGCACCGTGGACAGGGGGGTATCAAATGAGCAGTTCTTC.

The chain couples TRBV19 to TRBJ2-2; a possible D gene is TRBD2 (6 bases). This CDR3 spans 12 amino acids. CDR1 is LNHDA and CDR2 is SQIVND in the germline V gene (reference sequence). The V and J ends lost 10 bases and 4 bases respectively, with 10 bases between them. DNA for the CDR3: TGTGCCACCTGGGAGGCCACCGGGGAGCTGTTTTTT. Encoded protein: CATWEATGELFF.

This clone was observed a few times. This chain links TRBV5-1 with TRBJ2-3, with 10 bases matching TRBD2. The CDR3 totals 16 residues. Germline-derived CDR1 and CDR2 are SGHRS and YFSETQ. Trimming cost V 7 bases and J 2 bases; bases outside gene matches: 10. The CDR3 spells CASGGASGGVTDTQYF. The CDR3 DNA reads TGCGCCAGCGGGGGAGCTAGCGGGGGAGTCACAGATACGCAGTATTTT.